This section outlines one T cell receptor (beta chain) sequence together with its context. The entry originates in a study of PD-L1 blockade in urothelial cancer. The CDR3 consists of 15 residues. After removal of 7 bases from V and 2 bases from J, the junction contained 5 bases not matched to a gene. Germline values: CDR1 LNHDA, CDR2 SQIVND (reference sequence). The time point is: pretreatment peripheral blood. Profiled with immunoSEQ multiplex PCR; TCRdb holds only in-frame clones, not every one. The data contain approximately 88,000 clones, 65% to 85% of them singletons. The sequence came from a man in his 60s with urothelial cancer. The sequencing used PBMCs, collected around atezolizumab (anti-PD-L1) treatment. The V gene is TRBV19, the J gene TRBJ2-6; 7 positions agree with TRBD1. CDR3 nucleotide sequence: TGTGCCAGTACCGACGACAGGGCTGGGGCCAACGTCCTGACTTTC. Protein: CASTDDRAGANVLTF. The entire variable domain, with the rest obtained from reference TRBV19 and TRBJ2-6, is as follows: DGGITQSPKYLFRKEGQNVTLSCEQNLNHDAMYWYRQDPGQGLRLIYYSQIVNDFQKGDIAEGYSVSREKKESFPLTVTSAQKNPTAFYLCASTDDRAGANVLTFGAGSRLTVL.